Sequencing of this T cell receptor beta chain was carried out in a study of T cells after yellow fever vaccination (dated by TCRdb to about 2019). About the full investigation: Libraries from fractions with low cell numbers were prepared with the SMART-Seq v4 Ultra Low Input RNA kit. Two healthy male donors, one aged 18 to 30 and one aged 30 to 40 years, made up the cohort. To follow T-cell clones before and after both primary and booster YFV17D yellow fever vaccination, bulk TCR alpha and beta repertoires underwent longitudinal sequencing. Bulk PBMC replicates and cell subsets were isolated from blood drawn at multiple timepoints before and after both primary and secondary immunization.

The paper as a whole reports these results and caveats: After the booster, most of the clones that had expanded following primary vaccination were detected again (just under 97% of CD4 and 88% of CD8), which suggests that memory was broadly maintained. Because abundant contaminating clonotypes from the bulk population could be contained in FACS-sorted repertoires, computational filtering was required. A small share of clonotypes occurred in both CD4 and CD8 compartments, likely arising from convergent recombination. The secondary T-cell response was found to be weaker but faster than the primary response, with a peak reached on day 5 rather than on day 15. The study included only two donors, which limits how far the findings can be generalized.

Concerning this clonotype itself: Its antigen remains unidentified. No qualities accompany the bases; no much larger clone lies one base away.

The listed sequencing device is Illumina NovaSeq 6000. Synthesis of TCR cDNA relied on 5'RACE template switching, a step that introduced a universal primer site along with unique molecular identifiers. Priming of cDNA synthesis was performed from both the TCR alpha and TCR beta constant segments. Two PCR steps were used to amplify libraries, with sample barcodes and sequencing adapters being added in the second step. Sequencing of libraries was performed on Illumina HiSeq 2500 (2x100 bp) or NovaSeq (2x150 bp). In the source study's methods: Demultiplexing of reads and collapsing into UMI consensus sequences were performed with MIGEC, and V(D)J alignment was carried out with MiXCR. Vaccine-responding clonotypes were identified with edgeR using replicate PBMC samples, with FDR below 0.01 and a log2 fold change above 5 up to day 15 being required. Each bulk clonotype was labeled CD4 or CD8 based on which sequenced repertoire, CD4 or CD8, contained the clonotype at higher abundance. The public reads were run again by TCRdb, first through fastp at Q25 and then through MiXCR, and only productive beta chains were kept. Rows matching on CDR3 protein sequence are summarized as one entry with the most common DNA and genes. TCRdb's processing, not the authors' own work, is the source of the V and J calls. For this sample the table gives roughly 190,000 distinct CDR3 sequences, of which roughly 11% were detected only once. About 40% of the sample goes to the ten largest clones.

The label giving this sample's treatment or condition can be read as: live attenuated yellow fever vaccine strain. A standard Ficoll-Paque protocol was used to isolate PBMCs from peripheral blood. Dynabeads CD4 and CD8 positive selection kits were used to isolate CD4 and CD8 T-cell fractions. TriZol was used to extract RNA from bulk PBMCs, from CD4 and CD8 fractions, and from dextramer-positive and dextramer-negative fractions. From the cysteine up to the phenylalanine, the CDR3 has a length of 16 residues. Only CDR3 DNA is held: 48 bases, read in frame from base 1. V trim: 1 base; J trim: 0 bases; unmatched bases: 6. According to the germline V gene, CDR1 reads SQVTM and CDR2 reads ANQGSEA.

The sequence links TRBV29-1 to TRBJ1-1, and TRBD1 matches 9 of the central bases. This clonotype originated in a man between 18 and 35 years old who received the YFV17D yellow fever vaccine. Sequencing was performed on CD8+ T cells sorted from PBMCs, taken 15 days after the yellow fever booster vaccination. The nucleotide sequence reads TGCAGCGTTGAAGCCCGGGACAGGGATCTGAACACTGAAGCTTTCTTT. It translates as CSVEARDRDLNTEAFF.